These 2 T cell receptor beta chains were sequenced from one sample in a study of blood T cell repertoires in COVID-19. Repertoires were generated with immunoSEQ multiplex PCR, while TCRdb's copy carries only in-frame clones and drops some. The data contain around 170,000 clones, around nine tenths of them singletons. Sequencing input: peripheral blood. These receptor sequences come from a man between 60 and 75 years old with COVID-19, enrolled during active disease.

The chain recombines TRBV14 with TRBJ1-1; possibly TRBD1 for D (6 bases). The CDR3 contains 14 residues. Germline CDR1 and CDR2: SGHDN and FVKESK. Between the trimmed V and J ends, which lost 4 bases and 2 bases, there was a span of 11 bases. CDR3 region: CASSPRRGNTEAFF. CDR3 bases: TGTGCCAGCAGCCCTCGCAGGGGTAACACTGAAGCTTTCTTT.

The rearrangement links TRBV29-1 to TRBJ2-2; the match to TRBD2 covers 8 bases. This CDR3 region has 16 residues. With 3 bases clipped from V and 4 bases from J, the junction kept 10 bases outside the gene matches. Per germline, CDR1 SQVTM and CDR2 ANQGSEA. The CDR3 is CSVDSGTGGGTGELFF. The CDR3 bases are TGCAGCGTTGACAGTGGGACCGGGGGGGGCACCGGGGAGCTGTTTTTT.